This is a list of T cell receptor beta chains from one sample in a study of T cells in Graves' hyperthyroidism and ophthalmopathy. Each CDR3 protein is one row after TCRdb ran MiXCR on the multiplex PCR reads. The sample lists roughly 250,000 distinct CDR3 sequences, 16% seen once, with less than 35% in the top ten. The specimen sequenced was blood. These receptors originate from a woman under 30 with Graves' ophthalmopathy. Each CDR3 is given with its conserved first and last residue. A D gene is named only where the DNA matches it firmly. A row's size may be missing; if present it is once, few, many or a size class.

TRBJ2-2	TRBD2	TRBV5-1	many	TGCGCCAGCAGCTGGGGCAACTCCGGGACTAGCGGCGGCACCGGGGAGCTGTTTTTT	CASSWGNSGTSGGTGELFF
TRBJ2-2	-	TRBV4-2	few	TGTGCCAGCAGCCAAGTAGGGAACACCGGGGAGCTGTTTTTT	CASSQVGNTGELFF
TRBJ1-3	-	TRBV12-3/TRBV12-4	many	TGTGCCAGCACCCCTGGGTCGGCCTCTGGAAACACCATATATTTT	CASTPGSASGNTIYF
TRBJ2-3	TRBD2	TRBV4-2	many	TGTGCCAGCAGCCAAGATACCCGGGAGGGCCCCACAGATACGCAGTATTTT	CASSQDTREGPTDTQYF
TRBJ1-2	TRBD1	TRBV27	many	TGTGCCAGCAGTCCCTACAGGGGAATGGATGGCTACACCTTC	CASSPYRGMDGYTF
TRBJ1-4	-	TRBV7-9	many	TGTGCCAGCAGCCCAGTAGCAGCCCCAAATGAAAAACTGTTTTTT	CASSPVAAPNEKLFF
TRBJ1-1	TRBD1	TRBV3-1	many	TGTGCCAGCAGCCGACAGGGGGCGGGCACTGAAGCTTTCTTT	CASSRQGAGTEAFF
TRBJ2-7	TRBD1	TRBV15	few	TGTGCCACCAGCGCAAGACAGGGGGATCCCTCCTACGAGCAGTACTTC	CATSARQGDPSYEQYF
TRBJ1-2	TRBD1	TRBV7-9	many	TGTGCCAGCAGCTTGACCTCCGTGCCTGACAGGGCCTATAACTATGGCTACACCTTC	CASSLTSVPDRAYNYGYTF
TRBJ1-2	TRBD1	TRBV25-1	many	TGTGCCAGCAGTGCAAGGGTACAGGGGGAGGTCGGCTACACCTTC	CASSARVQGEVGYTF
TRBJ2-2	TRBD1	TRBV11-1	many	TGTGCCAGCAGCTTAGGACAGGGAAACACCGGGGAGCTGTTTTTT	CASSLGQGNTGELFF
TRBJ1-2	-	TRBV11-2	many	TGTGCCAGCAGCTTGAGCATTAGCGTGGGCTATGGCTACACCTTC	CASSLSISVGYGYTF
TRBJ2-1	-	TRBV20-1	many	TGCAGTGCCCCACCCCCTCTAGCGTCTCTTACCAAGGGGAGCGCCGATGAGCAGTTCTTC	CSAPPPLASLTKGSADEQFF
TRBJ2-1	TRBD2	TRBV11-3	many	TGTGCCAGCAGCTTGGGGACTAGTTATCCCTACAATGAGCAGTTCTTC	CASSLGTSYPYNEQFF
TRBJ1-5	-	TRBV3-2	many	TGTGCCAGCAGCCAAGATGCTCCAGGGGGTGCGGGACAACGCAATCAGCCCCAGCATTTT	CASSQDAPGGAGQRNQPQHF
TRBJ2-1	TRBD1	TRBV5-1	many	TGCGCCAGCAGGGACCGGGACAGGGGATACAATGAGCAGTTCTTC	CASRDRDRGYNEQFF
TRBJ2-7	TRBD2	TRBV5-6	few	TGTGCCAGTAGTACCGGACTAGCGGGAGGTGACGAGCAGTACTTC	CASSTGLAGGDEQYF
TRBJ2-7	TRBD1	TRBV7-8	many	TGTGCCAGCAGTTCGAACCCCGGGACAGGGATCCACGAGCAGTACTTC	CASSSNPGTGIHEQYF
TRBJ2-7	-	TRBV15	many	TGTGCCACCAGCAGAGAAACTAGCAGAGGTCGCTACGAGCAGTACTTC	CATSRETSRGRYEQYF
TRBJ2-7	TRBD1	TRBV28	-	TGTGCCAGCAGTTCCGCCGGGACAGGAACCTACGAGCAGTACTTC	CASSSAGTGTYEQYF
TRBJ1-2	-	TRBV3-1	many	TGTGCCAGCAGCTTCCAGGGTCGGGGCAACTATGGCTACACCTTC	CASSFQGRGNYGYTF
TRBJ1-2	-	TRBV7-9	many	TGTGCCAGCAGCGGGGCTAACTATGGCTACACCTTC	CASSGANYGYTF
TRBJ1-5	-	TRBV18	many	TGTGCCAGCTCACCACAGGCAGTCAATCAGCCCCAGCATTTT	CASSPQAVNQPQHF
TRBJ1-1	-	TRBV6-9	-	TGTGCCAGCAGTTGGGGCGCGGGAGCCAACACTGAAGCTTTCTTT	CASSWGAGANTEAFF
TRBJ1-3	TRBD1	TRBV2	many	TGTGCCAGCAGTTGGGACAGCTCTGGAAACACCATATATTTT	CASSWDSSGNTIYF
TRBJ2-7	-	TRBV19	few	TGTGCCAGTAGCCGTCATGGCCTCTCCTACGAGCAGTACTTC	CASSRHGLSYEQYF
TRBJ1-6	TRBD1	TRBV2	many	TGTGCCGGTAGTCCGGGACAGGGGCTCGCACCCCTCCACTTT	CAGSPGQGLAPLHF
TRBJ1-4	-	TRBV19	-	TGTGCCAGTAGTTCCTCCGGGACGGGTAATGAAAAACTGTTTTTT	CASSSSGTGNEKLFF
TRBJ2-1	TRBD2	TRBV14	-	TGTGCCAGCAGCCACGCACGGGGACGGGGGGTCCTAGAGCAGTTCTTC	CASSHARGRGVLEQFF
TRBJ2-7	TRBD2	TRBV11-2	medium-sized	TGTGCCAGCAGTGGGGGGATGGGACTACCCTCCTACGAGCAGTACTTC	CASSGGMGLPSYEQYF
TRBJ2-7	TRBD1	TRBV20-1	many	TGCAGTGCTCAATACCGGGACAGCTCCTACGAGCAGTACTTC	CSAQYRDSSYEQYF
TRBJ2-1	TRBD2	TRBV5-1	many	TGCGCCAGCAGCCCGACTAGCGGGCCGTACAATGAGCAGTTCTTC	CASSPTSGPYNEQFF
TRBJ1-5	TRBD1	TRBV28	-	TGTGCCAGCAGTTCTCTCGGGACAGGGGGAAGGGGTCAGCCCCAGCATTTT	CASSSLGTGGRGQPQHF
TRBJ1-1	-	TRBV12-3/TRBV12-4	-	TGTGCCAGCAGCATAAATCTTTTGGTGAACACTGAAGCTTTCTTT	CASSINLLVNTEAFF
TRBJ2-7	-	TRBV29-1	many	TGCAGCGTTGGGAACGTACAGGGCTACGAGCAGTACTTC	CSVGNVQGYEQYF
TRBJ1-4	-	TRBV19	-	TGTGCCAGTAGTATAAGGGCACAGGGTAATGAAAAACTGTTTTTT	CASSIRAQGNEKLFF